This T cell receptor beta chain was sequenced in a study of T cell responses to AZD1222 COVID-19 vaccine. Turning to the study itself: Second-dose schedules of about 4 or about 12 weeks were combined.

V gave up 0 bases and J gave up 4 bases, with 18 bases separating them. Germline CDR1 and CDR2: LGHNA and YNFKEQ. The CDR3 extends over 17 amino acids. General study points: Donors were largely white British and mainly female; clonal diversity was possibly underestimated.

Measured with immunoSEQ multiplex PCR; TCRdb has only the in-frame clones, and not every one. This table has around 100,000 clones, 70% to 90% appearing once. This clone has just a few counts. Its target is unknown. The V call is TRBV4-2, the J call TRBJ1-2; TRBD1 is a possible D gene (5 bases). The receptor was derived from an adult in good health. The specimen comprised peripheral blood, sampled on day 0 of AZD1222 vaccination. CDR3 nucleotides: TGTGCCAGCAGCCAAGACGATAGGGGCGGGAGAGGCTATGGCTACACCTTC. Translation gives CASSQDDRGGRGYGYTF.